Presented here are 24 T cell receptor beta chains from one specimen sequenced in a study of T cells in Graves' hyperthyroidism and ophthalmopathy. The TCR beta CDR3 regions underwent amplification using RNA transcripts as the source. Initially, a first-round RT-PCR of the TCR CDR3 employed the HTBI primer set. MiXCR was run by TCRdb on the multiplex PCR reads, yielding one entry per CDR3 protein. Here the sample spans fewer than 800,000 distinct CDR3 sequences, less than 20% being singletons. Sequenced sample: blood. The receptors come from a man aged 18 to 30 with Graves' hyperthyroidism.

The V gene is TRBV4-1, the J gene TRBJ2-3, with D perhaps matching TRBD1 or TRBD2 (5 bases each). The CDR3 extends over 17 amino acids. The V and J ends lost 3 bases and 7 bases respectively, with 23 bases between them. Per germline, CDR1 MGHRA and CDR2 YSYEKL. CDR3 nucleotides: TGCGCCAGCAGCCATTCGGGACGGGGCGGAATCGGGTATACGCAGTATTTT. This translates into CASSHSGRGGIGYTQYF.

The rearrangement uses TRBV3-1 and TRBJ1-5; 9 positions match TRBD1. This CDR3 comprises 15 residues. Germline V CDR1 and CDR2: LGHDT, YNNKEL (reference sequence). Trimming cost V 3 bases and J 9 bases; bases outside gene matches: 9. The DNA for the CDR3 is TGTGCCAGCAGCCATGGGACAGGGCGGACCAGGCCCCAGCATTTT. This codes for CASSHGTGRTRPQHF.

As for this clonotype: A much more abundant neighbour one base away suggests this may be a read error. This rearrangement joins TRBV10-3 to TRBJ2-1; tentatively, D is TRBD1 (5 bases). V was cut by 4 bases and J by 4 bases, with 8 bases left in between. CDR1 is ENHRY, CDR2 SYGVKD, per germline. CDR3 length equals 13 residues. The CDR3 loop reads CAISGSGYNEQFF. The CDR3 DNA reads TGTGCCATCAGTGGGTCAGGGTACAATGAGCAGTTCTTC.

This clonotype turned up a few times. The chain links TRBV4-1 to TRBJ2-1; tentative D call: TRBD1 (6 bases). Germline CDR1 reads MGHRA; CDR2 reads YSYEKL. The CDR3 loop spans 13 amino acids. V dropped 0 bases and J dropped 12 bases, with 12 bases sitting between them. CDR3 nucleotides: TGCGCCAGCAGCCAAGATAGTGGGACAACGCAGTTCTTC. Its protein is CASSQDSGTTQFF.

The CDR3 region is CASRVTGNQPQHF. The CDR3 region has the DNA TGTGCCAGCCGGGTGACGGGCAATCAGCCCCAGCATTTT. This chain joins TRBV28 and TRBJ1-5; D gene ambiguous. The CDR3 extends over 13 amino acids. V was pared by 8 bases and J by 2 bases, with 10 bases between. Germline CDR1 reads MDHEN; CDR2 reads SYDVKM.

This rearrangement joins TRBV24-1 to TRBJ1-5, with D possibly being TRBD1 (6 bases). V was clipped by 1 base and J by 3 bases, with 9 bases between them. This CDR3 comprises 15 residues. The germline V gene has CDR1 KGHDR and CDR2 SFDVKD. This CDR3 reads CATSDLSGVNQPQHF. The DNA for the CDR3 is TGTGCCACCAGTGATTTATCAGGGGTCAATCAGCCCCAGCATTTT.

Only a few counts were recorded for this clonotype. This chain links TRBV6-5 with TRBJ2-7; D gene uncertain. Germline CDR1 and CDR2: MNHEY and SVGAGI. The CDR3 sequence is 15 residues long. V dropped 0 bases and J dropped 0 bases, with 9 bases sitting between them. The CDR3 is CASSYSRSTSYEQYF. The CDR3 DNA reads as TGTGCCAGCAGTTACTCGAGGTCTACCTCCTACGAGCAGTACTTC.

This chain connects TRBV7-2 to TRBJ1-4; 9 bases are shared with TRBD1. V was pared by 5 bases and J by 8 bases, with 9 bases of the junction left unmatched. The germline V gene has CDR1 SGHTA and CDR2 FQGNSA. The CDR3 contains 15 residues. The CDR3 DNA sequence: TGTGCCAGCAGCCCGCCGGGGACAGGGAGGGAAAAACTGTTTTTT. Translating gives CASSPPGTGREKLFF.

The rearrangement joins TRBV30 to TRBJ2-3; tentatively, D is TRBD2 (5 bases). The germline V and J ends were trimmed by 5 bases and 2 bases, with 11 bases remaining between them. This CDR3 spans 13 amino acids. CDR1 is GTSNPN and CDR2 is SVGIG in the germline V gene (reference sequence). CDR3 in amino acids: CAWGLFFTDTQYF. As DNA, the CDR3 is TGTGCCTGGGGACTGTTTTTCACAGATACGCAGTATTTT.

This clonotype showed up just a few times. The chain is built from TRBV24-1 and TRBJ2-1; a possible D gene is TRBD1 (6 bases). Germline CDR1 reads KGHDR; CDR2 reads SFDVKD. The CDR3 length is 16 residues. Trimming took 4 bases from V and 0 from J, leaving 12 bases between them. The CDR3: CATSDSTGSSYNEQFF. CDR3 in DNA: TGTGCCACCAGTGACTCGACAGGTTCCTCCTACAATGAGCAGTTCTTC.

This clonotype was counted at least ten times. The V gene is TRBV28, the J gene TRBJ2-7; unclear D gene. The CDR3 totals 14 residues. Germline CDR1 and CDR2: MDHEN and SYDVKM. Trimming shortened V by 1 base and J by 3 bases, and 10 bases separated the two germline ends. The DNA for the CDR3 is TGTGCCAGCAGTTTATCGGGCTGGTTCTACGAGCAGTACTTC. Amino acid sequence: CASSLSGWFYEQYF. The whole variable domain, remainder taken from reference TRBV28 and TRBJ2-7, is DVKVTQSSRYLVKRTGEKVFLECVQDMDHENMFWYRQDPGLGLRLIYFSYDVKMKEKGDIPEGYSVSREKKERFSLILESASTNQTSMYLCASSLSGWFYEQYFGPGTRLTVT.

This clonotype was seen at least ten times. The chain's CDR3 is CASSLKGGQTYEQYF. For the CDR3, the DNA is TGTGCCAGCAGCCTCAAGGGTGGGCAGACCTACGAGCAGTACTTC. The chain has TRBV7-2 and TRBJ2-7; D is unclear. Trimming removed 5 bases from V and 2 bases from J, with 16 bases in between. Germline CDR1 is SGHTA and CDR2 is FQGNSA. CDR3 size: 15 residues.

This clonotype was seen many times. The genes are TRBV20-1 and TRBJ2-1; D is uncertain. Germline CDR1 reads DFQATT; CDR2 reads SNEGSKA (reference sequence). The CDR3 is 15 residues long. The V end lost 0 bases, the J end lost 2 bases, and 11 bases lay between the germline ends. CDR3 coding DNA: TGCAGTGCTAGAGATACTAAGGGCACCTACAATGAGCAGTTCTTC. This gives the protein CSARDTKGTYNEQFF.

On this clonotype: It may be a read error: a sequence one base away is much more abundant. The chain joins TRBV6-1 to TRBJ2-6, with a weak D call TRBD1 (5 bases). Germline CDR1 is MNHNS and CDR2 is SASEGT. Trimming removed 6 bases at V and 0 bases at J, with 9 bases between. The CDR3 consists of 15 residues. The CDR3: CASRCTGSGANVLTF. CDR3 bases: TGTGCCAGCAGATGTACAGGCTCTGGGGCCAACGTCCTGACTTTC.

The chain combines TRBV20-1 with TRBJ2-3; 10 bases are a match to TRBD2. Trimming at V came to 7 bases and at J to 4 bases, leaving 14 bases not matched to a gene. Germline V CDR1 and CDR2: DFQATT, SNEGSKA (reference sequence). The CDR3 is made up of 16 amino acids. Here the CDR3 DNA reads TGCAGTGAACTCGTCCTACTAGCGGGGATGGCAGATACGCAGTATTTT. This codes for CSELVLLAGMADTQYF.

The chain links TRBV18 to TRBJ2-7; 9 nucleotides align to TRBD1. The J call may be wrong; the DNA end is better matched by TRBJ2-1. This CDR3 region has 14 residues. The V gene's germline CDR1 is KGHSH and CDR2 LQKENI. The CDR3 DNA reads TGTGCCAGCTCAGCCGGGACAGGGTCCTACGAGCAGTTCTTC. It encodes CASSAGTGSYEQFF.

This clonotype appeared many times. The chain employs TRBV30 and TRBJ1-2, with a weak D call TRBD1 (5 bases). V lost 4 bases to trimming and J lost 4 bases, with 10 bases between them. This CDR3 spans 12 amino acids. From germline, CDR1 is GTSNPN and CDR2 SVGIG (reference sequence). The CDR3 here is CAWTRGIYGYTF. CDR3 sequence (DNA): TGTGCCTGGACCCGGGGGATCTATGGCTACACCTTC.

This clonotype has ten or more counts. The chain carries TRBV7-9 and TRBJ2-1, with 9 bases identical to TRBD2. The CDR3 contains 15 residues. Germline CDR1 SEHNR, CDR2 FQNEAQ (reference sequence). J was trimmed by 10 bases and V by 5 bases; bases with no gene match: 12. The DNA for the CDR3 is TGTGCCAGCAGCCATCGACTAGCGGAGGTGGAAGAGCAGTTCTTC. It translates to CASSHRLAEVEEQFF.

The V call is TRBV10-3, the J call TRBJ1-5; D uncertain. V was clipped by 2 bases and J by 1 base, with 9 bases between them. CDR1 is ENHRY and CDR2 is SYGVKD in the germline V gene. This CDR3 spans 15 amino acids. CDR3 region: CAISEGLLSNQPQHF. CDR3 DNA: TGTGCCATCAGTGAGGGACTTTTGAGCAATCAGCCCCAGCATTTT.

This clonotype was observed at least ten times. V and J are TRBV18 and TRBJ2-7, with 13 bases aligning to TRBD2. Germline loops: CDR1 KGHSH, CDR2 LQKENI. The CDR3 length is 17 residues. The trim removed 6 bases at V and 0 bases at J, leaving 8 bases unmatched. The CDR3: CASSPGLAGRYSYEQYF. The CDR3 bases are TGTGCCAGCTCCCCGGGACTAGCGGGACGCTACTCCTACGAGCAGTACTTC.

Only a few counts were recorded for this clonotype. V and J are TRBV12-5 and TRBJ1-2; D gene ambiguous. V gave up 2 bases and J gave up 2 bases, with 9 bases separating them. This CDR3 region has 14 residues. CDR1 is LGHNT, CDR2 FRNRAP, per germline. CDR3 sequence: CASGLWPGNYGYTF. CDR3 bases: TGTGCTAGTGGTTTGTGGCCCGGCAACTATGGCTACACCTTC.

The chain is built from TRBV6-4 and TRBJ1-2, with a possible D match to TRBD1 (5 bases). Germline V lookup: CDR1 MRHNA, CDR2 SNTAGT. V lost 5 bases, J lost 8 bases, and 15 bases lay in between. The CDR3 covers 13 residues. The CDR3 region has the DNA TGTGCCAGCAGTCCGCGGGCAGGGTACGGCTACACCTTC. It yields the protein CASSPRAGYGYTF.

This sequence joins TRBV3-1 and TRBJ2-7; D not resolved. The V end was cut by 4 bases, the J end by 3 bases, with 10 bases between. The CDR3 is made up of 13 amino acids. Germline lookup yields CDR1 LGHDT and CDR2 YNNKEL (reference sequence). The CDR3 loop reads CASSLQDHYEQYF. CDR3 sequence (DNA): TGTGCCAGCAGCCTACAAGACCACTACGAGCAGTACTTC.

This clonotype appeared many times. CDR3 residues: CSATPWERATTDTQYF. The DNA for the CDR3 is TGCAGTGCTACCCCTTGGGAGCGGGCGACCACAGATACGCAGTATTTT. The V and J genes are TRBV20-1 and TRBJ2-3, with D perhaps matching TRBD2 (6 bases). The CDR3 runs to 16 residues. The germline V and J ends were trimmed by 4 bases and 2 bases, with 19 bases remaining between them. Germline V gene data show CDR1 as DFQATT and CDR2 as SNEGSKA (reference sequence).